This TCR beta chain was captured by sequencing in a study of response to subunit inactivated influenza vaccine. Overall study findings and caveats: The study's authors posited that every seasonal influenza vaccination enlists few new T cells.

CDR1 is ENHRY, CDR2 SYGVKD, per germline. V dropped 9 bases and J dropped 4 bases, with 13 bases sitting between them. The CDR3 spans 12 residues. TCRdb reprocessed the RT-PCR reads with MiXCR, giving one entry per CDR3 protein. The profile shows around 530,000 distinct CDR3 sequences, 10% to 15% of them singletons. This clonotype was seen ten or more times. Its specificity is not known. This receptor was identified in a man aged 45 to 65 who received an inactivated influenza vaccine. The rearrangement uses TRBV10-3 and TRBJ2-7; possible D gene TRBD1, 6 bases. Source: PBMCs from blood, taken on the day of vaccination. DNA of the CDR3: TGTGCCATAGGTGGGGACACATACGAGCAGTACTTC. Protein: CAIGGDTYEQYF.